This T cell receptor beta chain was sequenced for a study of T cells after yellow fever vaccination. In regard to this clonotype: One end of the junction is discordant with germline, which a read error may explain.

This CDR3 has 14 residues. MiXCR, run by TCRdb on the 5' RACE reads, gives a single entry per CDR3 protein. In the table there are some 500,000 distinct CDR3 sequences, roughly 13% of which are singletons. The sample was PBMCs, taken on the day of the yellow fever booster vaccination. The clonotype comes from a young man who received the YFV17D yellow fever vaccine. The V gene is TRBV12-3 or TRBV12-4, the J gene TRBJ1-1, with D possibly TRBD1 on 6 matching bases. CDR3 loop: CASSYQGLKTEAFF. In DNA, the CDR3 is TGTGCCAGCAGTTATCAGGGGTTGAAGACTGAAGCTTTCTTT.